This TCR beta chain was documented in a study of radiotherapy plus CTLA-4 blockade in lung cancer. V was pared by 5 bases and J by 2 bases, with 12 bases of the junction left unmatched. Germline V gene lookup returns CDR1 SGHVS and CDR2 FNYEAQ. This CDR3 spans 17 amino acids. Clones were read by immunoSEQ multiplex PCR, and TCRdb kept only the in-frame ones, dropping some. This sample carries 110,000 or so clones, approximately 80% of them seen once, and the ten largest clones take about 5%. V is TRBV7-6 and J is TRBJ1-2; 9 bases match TRBD1. The receptor was isolated from a human donor with non-small cell lung cancer who had a partial response to radiotherapy plus ipilimumab. The sample was peripheral blood, taken from a patient treated with radiotherapy plus ipilimumab. The CDR3 DNA sequence: TGTGCCAGCAGCGATAACAGGGGGCCATTGCTCAACTATGGCTACACCTTC. Encoded protein: CASSDNRGPLLNYGYTF.